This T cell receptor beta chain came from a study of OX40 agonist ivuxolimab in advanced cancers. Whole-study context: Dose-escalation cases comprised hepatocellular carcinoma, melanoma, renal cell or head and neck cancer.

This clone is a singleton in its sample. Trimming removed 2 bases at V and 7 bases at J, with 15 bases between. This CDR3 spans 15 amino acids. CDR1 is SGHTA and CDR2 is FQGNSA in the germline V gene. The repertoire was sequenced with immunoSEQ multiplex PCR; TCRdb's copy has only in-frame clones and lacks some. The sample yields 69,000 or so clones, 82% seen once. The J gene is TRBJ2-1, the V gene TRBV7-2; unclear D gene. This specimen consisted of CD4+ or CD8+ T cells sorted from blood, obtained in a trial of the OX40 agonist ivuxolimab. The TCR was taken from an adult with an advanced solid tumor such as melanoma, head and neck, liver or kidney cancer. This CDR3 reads CASSLTAGGANEQFF. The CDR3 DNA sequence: TGTGCCAGCAGCTTAACCGCCGGCGGCGCAAATGAGCAGTTCTTC.